A selection of T cell receptor beta chains follows, all from one sample in a study of T cell responses to AZD1222 COVID-19 vaccine. The repertoire was sequenced with immunoSEQ multiplex PCR; TCRdb's copy has only in-frame clones and lacks some. The table lists 75,000 to 90,000 clones, around 90% of them singletons. Sequences were derived from peripheral blood, sampled on day 0 of AZD1222 vaccination. The receptors stem from an adult in good health. The CDR3 runs from the conserved cysteine through the conserved F or W. Fields, in order: clone size, J gene, V gene, D gene, CDR3 protein, CDR3 DNA. D genes are given only for firm matches. Size is stated for part of the rows, as once, few or many counts, or as a class when the clone is expanded.

>.|TRBJ2-1|TRBV11-3|TRBD2
CASSPRSASGSPSNEQFF
TGTGCCAGCAGCCCCCGGTCGGCTAGCGGGTCCCCTAGCAATGAGCAGTTCTTC
>.|TRBJ1-6|TRBV5-4|TRBD1
CASWRQGETSPLHF
TGTGCCAGCTGGAGACAGGGGGAGACTTCACCCCTCCACTTT
>few|TRBJ2-5|TRBV11-2|TRBD2
CASTPYAGGQETQYF
TGTGCCAGCACCCCTTATGCGGGGGGGCAAGAGACCCAGTACTTC
>.|TRBJ2-5|TRBV19|.
CASKSGATGETQYF
TGTGCCAGTAAGTCCGGGGCTACCGGAGAGACCCAGTACTTC
>.|TRBJ2-7|TRBV10-3|TRBD1
CAISADRGSYEQYF
TGTGCCATCAGTGCAGACAGGGGCTCCTACGAGCAGTACTTC
>few|TRBJ2-1|TRBV2|.
CASRSGQYNEQFF
TGTGCCAGCAGGAGCGGACAGTACAATGAGCAGTTCTTC
>.|TRBJ2-7|TRBV14|.
CASSLLGGPLYEQYF
TGTGCCAGCAGCCTGTTAGGAGGGCCGTTGTACGAGCAGTACTTC
>.|TRBJ2-7|TRBV14|.
CASSHSGGNDYEQYF
TGTGCCAGCAGCCACAGCGGAGGGAATGACTACGAGCAGTACTTC
>.|TRBJ2-3|TRBV7-9|.
CASPKAAGRTLDTQYF
TGTGCCAGCCCGAAGGCGGCGGGTCGCACTCTGGATACGCAGTATTTT
>.|TRBJ2-1|TRBV19|TRBD2
CASSPGLAGFNEQFF
TGTGCCAGTAGTCCGGGACTAGCGGGGTTCAATGAGCAGTTCTTC
>.|TRBJ2-7|TRBV6-5|TRBD2
CASSPLGRAREQYF
TGTGCCAGCAGTCCCTTGGGGAGGGCCAGGGAGCAGTACTTC
>.|TRBJ2-1|TRBV29-1|.
CSVGGPAGTYNEQFF
TGCAGCGTGGGTGGGCCCGCGGGGACCTACAATGAGCAGTTCTTC
>.|TRBJ1-2|TRBV2|.
CASSELEDSVYGYTF
TGTGCCAGCAGTGAACTCGAGGACTCCGTTTATGGCTACACCTTC
>.|TRBJ2-2|TRBV7-7|.
CASSLDRGLASTGELFF
TGTGCTAGCAGCTTAGATCGGGGCCTTGCGAGCACCGGGGAGCTGTTTTTT
>.|TRBJ1-5|TRBV7-6|.
CASSLESGQPQHF
TGTGCCAGCAGCTTAGAGTCTGGTCAGCCCCAGCATTTT
>.|TRBJ1-2|TRBV10-3|.
CAISESGEAGYGYTF
TGTGCCATCAGTGAGTCGGGGGAGGCGGGCTATGGCTACACCTTC
>.|TRBJ2-2|TRBV20-1|.
CSASQGQVRTGELFF
TGCAGTGCTAGTCAGGGGCAGGTCAGGACCGGGGAGCTGTTTTTT
>.|TRBJ2-7|TRBV6-5|TRBD1
CASSSGTGVLDEQYF
TGTGCCAGCAGTTCCGGGACAGGTGTTCTTGACGAGCAGTACTTC
>.|TRBJ1-2|TRBV11-2|.
CASSRNYGYTF
TGTGCCAGCAGTCGTAACTATGGCTACACCTTC